What follows describes a single T cell receptor beta chain. This sample was included in a study of cytomegalovirus exposure and HLA in healthy donors. V dropped 6 bases and J dropped 2 bases, with 11 bases sitting between them. Per germline, CDR1 KGHSH and CDR2 LQKENI. CDR3 length: 13 amino acids. This table comes from immunoSEQ multiplex PCR, and its TCRdb copy is limited to in-frame clones, with some not included. The sample lists about 110,000 clones, 90% to 97% seen once, with 0.67% in the top ten. The sample consisted of PBMCs. The clonotype was recovered from a woman aged 18-29 years in good health and CMV-seronegative. V gene TRBV18 combines with J gene TRBJ2-7; weak D call: TRBD1 (6 bases). CDR3 DNA: TGTGCCAGCTCGCCCCCAGGGGCCTACGAGCAGTACTTC. It is translated as CASSPPGAYEQYF.